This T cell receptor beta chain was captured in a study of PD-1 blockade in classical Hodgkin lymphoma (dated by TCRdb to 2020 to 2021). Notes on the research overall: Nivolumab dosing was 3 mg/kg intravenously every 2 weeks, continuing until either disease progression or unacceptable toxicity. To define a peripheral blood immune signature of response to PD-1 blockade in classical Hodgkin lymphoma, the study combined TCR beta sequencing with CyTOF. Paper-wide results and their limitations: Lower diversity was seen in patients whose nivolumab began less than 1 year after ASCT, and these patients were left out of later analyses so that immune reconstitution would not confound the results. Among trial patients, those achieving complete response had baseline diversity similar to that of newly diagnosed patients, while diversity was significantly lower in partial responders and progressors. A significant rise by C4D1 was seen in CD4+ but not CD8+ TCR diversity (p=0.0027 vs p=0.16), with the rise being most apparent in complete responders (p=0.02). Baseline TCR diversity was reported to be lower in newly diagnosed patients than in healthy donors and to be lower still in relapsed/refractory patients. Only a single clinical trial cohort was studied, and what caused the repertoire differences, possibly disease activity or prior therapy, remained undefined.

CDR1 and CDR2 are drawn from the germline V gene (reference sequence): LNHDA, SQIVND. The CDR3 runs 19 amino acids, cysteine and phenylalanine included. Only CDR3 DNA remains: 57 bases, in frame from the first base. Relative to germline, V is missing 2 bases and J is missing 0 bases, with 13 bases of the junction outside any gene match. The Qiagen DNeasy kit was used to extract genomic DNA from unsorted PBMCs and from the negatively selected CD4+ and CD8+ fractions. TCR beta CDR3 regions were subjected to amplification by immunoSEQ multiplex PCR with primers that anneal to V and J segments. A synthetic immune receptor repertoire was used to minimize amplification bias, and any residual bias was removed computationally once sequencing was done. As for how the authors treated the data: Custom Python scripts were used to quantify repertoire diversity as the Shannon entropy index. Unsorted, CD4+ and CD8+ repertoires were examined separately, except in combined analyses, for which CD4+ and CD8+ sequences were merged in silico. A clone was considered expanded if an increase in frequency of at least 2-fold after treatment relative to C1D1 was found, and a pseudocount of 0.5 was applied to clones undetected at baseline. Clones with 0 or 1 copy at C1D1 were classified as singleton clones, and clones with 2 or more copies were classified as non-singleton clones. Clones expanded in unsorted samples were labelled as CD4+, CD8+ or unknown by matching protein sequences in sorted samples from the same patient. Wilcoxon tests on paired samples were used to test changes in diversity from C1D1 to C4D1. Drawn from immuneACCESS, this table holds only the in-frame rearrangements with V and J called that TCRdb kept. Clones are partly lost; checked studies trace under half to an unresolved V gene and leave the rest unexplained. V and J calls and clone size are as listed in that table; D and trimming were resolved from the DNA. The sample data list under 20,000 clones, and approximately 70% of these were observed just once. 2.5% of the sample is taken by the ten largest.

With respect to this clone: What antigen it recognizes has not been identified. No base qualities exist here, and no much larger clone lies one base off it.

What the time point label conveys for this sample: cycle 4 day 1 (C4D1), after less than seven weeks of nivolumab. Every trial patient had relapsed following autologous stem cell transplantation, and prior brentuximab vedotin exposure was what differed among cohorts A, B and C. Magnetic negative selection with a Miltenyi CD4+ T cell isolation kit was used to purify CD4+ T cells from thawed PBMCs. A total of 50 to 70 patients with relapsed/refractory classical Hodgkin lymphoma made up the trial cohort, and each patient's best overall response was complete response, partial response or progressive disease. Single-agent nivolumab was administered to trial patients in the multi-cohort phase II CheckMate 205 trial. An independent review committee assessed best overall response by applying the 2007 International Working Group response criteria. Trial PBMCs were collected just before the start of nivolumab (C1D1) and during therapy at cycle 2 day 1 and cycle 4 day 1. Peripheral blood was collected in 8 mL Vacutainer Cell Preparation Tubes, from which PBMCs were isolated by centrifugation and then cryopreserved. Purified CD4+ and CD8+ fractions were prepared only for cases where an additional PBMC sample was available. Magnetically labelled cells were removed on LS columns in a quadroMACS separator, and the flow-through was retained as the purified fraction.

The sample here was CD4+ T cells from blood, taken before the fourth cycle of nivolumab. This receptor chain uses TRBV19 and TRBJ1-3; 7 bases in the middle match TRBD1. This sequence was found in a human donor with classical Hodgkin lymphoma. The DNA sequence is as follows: TGTGCCAGTAGTATACGGGGGACAGCCTTGATTGACTCTGGAAACACCATATATTTT. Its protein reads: CASSIRGTALIDSGNTIYF.